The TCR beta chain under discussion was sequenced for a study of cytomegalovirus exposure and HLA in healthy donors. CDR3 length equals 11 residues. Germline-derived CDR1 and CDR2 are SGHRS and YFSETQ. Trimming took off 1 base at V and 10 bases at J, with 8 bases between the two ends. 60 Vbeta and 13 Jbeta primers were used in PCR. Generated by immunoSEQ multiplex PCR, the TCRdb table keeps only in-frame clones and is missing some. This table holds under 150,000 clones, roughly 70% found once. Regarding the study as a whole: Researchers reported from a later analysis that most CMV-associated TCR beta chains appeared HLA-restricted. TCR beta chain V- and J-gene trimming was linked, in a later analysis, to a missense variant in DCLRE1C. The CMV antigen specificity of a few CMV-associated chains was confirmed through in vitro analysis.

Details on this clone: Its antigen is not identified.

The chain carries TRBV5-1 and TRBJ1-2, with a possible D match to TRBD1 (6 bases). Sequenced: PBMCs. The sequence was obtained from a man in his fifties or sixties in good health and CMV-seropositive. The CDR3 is CASSLNRDYTF. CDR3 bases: TGCGCCAGCAGCTTGAACAGGGACTACACCTTC.